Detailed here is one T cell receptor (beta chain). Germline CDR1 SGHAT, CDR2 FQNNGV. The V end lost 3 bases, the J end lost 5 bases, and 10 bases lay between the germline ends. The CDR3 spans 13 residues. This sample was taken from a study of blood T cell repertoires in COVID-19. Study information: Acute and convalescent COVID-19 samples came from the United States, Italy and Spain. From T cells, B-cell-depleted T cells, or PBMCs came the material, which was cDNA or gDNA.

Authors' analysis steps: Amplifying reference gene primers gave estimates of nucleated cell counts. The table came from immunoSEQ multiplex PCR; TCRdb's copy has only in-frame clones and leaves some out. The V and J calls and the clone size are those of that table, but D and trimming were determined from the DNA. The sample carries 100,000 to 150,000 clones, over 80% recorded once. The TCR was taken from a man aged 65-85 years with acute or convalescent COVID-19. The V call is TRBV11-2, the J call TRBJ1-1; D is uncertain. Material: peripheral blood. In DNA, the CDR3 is TGTGCCAGCAGCTTCCAGAGCGGTACTGAAGCTTTCTTT. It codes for CASSFQSGTEAFF.